These T cell receptor beta chains were read from a single sample in a study of T-cell memory formation after mild COVID-19. MiXCR was run by TCRdb on the 5' RACE reads, yielding one entry per CDR3 protein. The profile covers roughly 400,000 distinct CDR3 sequences, with about a sixth appearing a single time and roughly 21% taken by the ten largest. Sequencing was performed on PBMCs or a T cell subset sorted from them (not recorded which). The receptors originated from a man aged 18 to 35 who had mild COVID-19 (a few samples of this study predate the infection). Cell type and time point are not known. Each CDR3 is given with its conserved first and last residue. D genes are given only for firm matches. Clone sizes are given selectively: once, few, many, or a class where the clone is expanded.

j_call,v_call,clone_size,d_call,cdr3_nt,cdr3_aa
TRBJ2-1,TRBV5-1,few,NA,TGCGCCAGCAGCCTCTTAGGGCCGGATCGTTCGGAGCAGTTCTTC,CASSLLGPDRSEQFF
TRBJ2-1,TRBV5-1,few,TRBD2,TGCGCCAGCAGCTTCGGGACTAGTATGGATGAGCAGTTCTTC,CASSFGTSMDEQFF
TRBJ2-3,TRBV15,NA,NA,TGTGCCACCAGCAGCAGAAGCACAGATACGCAGTATTTT,CATSSRSTDTQYF
TRBJ2-1,TRBV5-1,few,NA,TGCGCCAGCAGCACCCAGACAGCCTACAATGAGCAGTTCTTC,CASSTQTAYNEQFF
TRBJ1-5,TRBV9,few,NA,TGTGCCAGCAGCGAAGGTGGGTCGGGTCAGCCCCAGCATTTT,CASSEGGSGQPQHF
TRBJ1-2,TRBV5-1,once,NA,TGCGCCAGCAGCCCAACACTGGGGTCTTATGGCTACACCTTC,CASSPTLGSYGYTF
TRBJ2-2,TRBV7-6,NA,NA,TGTGCCAGCAGCTTAGGGATAGTCGGGGCCACCGGGGAGCTGTTTTTT,CASSLGIVGATGELFF
TRBJ2-2,TRBV27,few,NA,TGTGCCAGCAGTTTAATGGGGGGAGAAACCGGGGAGCTGTTTTTT,CASSLMGGETGELFF
TRBJ1-5,TRBV5-1,few,TRBD1,TGCGCCAGCAGCTTGACAGGGGACCCCAATCAGCCCCAGCATTTT,CASSLTGDPNQPQHF
TRBJ1-1,TRBV5-4,NA,NA,TGTGCCAGCAGCCTTTATCGACGGACGGGGTCTGAAGCTTTCTTT,CASSLYRRTGSEAFF
TRBJ2-5,TRBV5-1,NA,TRBD1,TGCGCCAGCCGAGGGGGCATAGGTGAGACCCAGTACTTC,CASRGGIGETQYF
TRBJ2-3,TRBV7-8,few,NA,TGTGCCAGCAGCGTCAGACGGGCCCTAAGCACAGATACGCAGTATTTT,CASSVRRALSTDTQYF
TRBJ2-3,TRBV28,few,NA,TGTGCCACCCGGTATGGCCCGGGAGATACGCAGTATTTT,CATRYGPGDTQYF
TRBJ2-3,TRBV11-2,NA,NA,TGTGCCAGCAGCTTAGAGTCGCTGGCAGATACGCAGTATTTT,CASSLESLADTQYF
TRBJ1-1,TRBV7-9,NA,NA,TGTGCCAGCAGCTTCCCCGGGGGGGGCACTGAAGCTTTCTTT,CASSFPGGGTEAFF
TRBJ2-3,TRBV5-1,many,TRBD2,TGCGCCAGCAGCATGGGACTAGCGGAAACAGATACGCAGTATTTT,CASSMGLAETDTQYF
TRBJ2-3,TRBV5-8,NA,TRBD2,TGTGCCAGCAGCCCGGGACTAGCGGGGGGATATTTGAGCACAGATACGCAGTATTTT,CASSPGLAGGYLSTDTQYF
TRBJ1-2,TRBV28,few,NA,TGTGCCAGCAGTTTAGCAAAAAGCTATGGCTACACCTTC,CASSLAKSYGYTF
TRBJ1-4,TRBV7-9,NA,NA,TGTGCCAGCAGCCTATCTTGGCGGGATGAAAAACTGTTTTTT,CASSLSWRDEKLFF
TRBJ2-3,TRBV29-1,NA,NA,TGCAGCGTAAGTGGGGGAGGTAGTGGAGATACGCAGTATTTT,CSVSGGGSGDTQYF
TRBJ2-3,TRBV20-1,few,NA,TGCAGTGCTAGAGATGTCAGGAAAGCTAGCACAGATACGCAGTATTTT,CSARDVRKASTDTQYF
TRBJ2-7,TRBV6-5,NA,TRBD2,TGTGCCAGCAGCTCCTTAGCTAGCGGGTACCACGAGCAGTACTTC,CASSSLASGYHEQYF
TRBJ1-5,TRBV4-2,NA,NA,TGTGCCAGCAGCCAAGAAAAGTGGAGCAATCAGCCCCAGCATTTT,CASSQEKWSNQPQHF
TRBJ2-5,TRBV12-3/TRBV12-4,NA,NA,TGTGCCAGCAGTTATAGGGTAGGAACTACTCAAGAGACCCAGTACTTC,CASSYRVGTTQETQYF
TRBJ2-1,TRBV4-3,few,TRBD1,TGCGCCAGCAGCCAAGGGGAAACACGGACAGGGTGGGGTGAGCAGTTCTTC,CASSQGETRTGWGEQFF
TRBJ2-5,TRBV6-1,many,TRBD1,TGTGCCAGCAGTGAAGGGGGGACAGGTCCTCAAGAGACCCAGTACTTC,CASSEGGTGPQETQYF
TRBJ1-3,TRBV3-1,NA,NA,TGTGCCAGCAGCCAAGGGAGGGAGAACACCATATATTTT,CASSQGRENTIYF
TRBJ2-3,TRBV7-2,few,TRBD2,TGTGCCAGCAGCTTAGTCCGCCGGGGGGGCACAGATACGCAGTATTTT,CASSLVRRGGTDTQYF
TRBJ1-6,TRBV7-2,few,NA,TGTGCCAGCAGCTCCGGCAGTTCACCCCTCCACTTT,CASSSGSSPLHF
TRBJ2-3,TRBV20-1,few,TRBD2,TGCAGTGCCCCGACTAGCGGGGGGGTGGGGGGCACAGATACGCAGTATTTT,CSAPTSGGVGGTDTQYF
TRBJ1-3,TRBV19,NA,NA,TGTGCCACTAGTTCAGGCACCATATATTTT,CATSSGTIYF
TRBJ2-1,TRBV7-2,NA,TRBD2,TGTGCCAGCAGCTGGAGGGCTAGCGGGGGGGACAATGAGCAGTTCTTC,CASSWRASGGDNEQFF
TRBJ1-3,TRBV5-1,NA,NA,TGCGCCAGCAGCTCGGGACACCAGTCTGGAAACACCATATATTTT,CASSSGHQSGNTIYF
TRBJ1-1,TRBV6-1,few,NA,TGTGCCAGCAGGCCGAACAAGGCAGGCACTGAAGCTTTCTTT,CASRPNKAGTEAFF
TRBJ1-5,TRBV6-2/TRBV6-3,few,TRBD1,TGTGCCAGCGCTGGACAGGGAAATCAGCCCCAGCATTTT,CASAGQGNQPQHF
TRBJ1-2,TRBV20-1,many,NA,TGCAGTGCTCCAGATAACTATGGCTACACCTTC,CSAPDNYGYTF
TRBJ2-7,TRBV29-1,few,NA,TGCAGCGCGGAGACACAGTTATACGAGCAGTACTTC,CSAETQLYEQYF
TRBJ2-7,TRBV10-1,NA,NA,TGCGCCAGCAGCCGGGATCTCAGCTCCTACGAGCAGTACTTC,CASSRDLSSYEQYF
TRBJ2-7,TRBV14,few,NA,TGTGCCAGCAGCCAATGGACAGAGGGGCAGTACTTC,CASSQWTEGQYF
TRBJ2-1,TRBV4-2,NA,NA,TGTGCCAGCAGCCAAGAGGGAACCCCTTACAATGAGCAGTTCTTC,CASSQEGTPYNEQFF
TRBJ1-5,TRBV6-2/TRBV6-3,NA,NA,TGTGCCAGCAGTCAGTGGGTCAATCAGCCCCAGCATTTT,CASSQWVNQPQHF
TRBJ2-7,TRBV20-1,NA,NA,TGCAGTGCTAGGATCGGCTACGAGCAGTACTTC,CSARIGYEQYF
TRBJ2-5,TRBV12-3/TRBV12-4,NA,NA,TGTGCCAGCAGCCCCTCCGGGACGGTTGGAGAGACCCAGTACTTC,CASSPSGTVGETQYF
TRBJ1-1,TRBV6-2/TRBV6-3,NA,TRBD1,TGTGCCAGCAGTCAGACAGGGGGCATTAGGACTGAAGCTTTCTTT,CASSQTGGIRTEAFF
TRBJ1-1,TRBV12-3/TRBV12-4,NA,NA,TGTGCCAGCAGTGGGCTGGAAGCTTTCTTT,CASSGLEAFF
TRBJ2-5,TRBV7-9,many,NA,TGTGCCAGCAGCCCATCTGGACTGTACCTCCGGGGGACCCAGTACTTC,CASSPSGLYLRGTQYF
TRBJ1-4,TRBV5-6,NA,NA,TGTGCCAGCAGCTCGGGACCGATCCCCAAAAAACTGTTTTTT,CASSSGPIPKKLFF
TRBJ1-6,TRBV4-1,many,TRBD1,TGCGCCAGCAGCTCGTCCGGGACAGGGTACAATTCACCCCTCCACTTT,CASSSSGTGYNSPLHF
TRBJ2-1,TRBV12-3/TRBV12-4,few,TRBD1,TGTGCCAGCGTCCTTAACAGGGGGCAATTAGAGCAGTTCTTC,CASVLNRGQLEQFF
TRBJ2-3,TRBV7-3,few,NA,TGTGCCAGCAGCTTAACGGAGACAGATACGCAGTATTTT,CASSLTETDTQYF
TRBJ2-1,TRBV6-2/TRBV6-3,NA,TRBD2,TGTGCCAGCAGTAAGACTAGCGGGGGGGCCTACAATGAGCAGTTCTTC,CASSKTSGGAYNEQFF
TRBJ2-7,TRBV4-2,NA,NA,TGTGCCAGCAGCCAAGATTCGGGGAGCGAGCAGTACTTC,CASSQDSGSEQYF
TRBJ2-6,TRBV5-1,many,NA,TGCGCCAGCAGCTTGGCCAATTCTGGGGCCAACGTCCTGACTTTC,CASSLANSGANVLTF
TRBJ1-1,TRBV7-3,NA,NA,TGTGCCAGCAGCCCCAGTATGGACACTGAAGCTTTCTTT,CASSPSMDTEAFF